This is a list of T cell receptor beta chains from one sample in a study of T-cell reconstitution after alpha-beta-depleted transplantation in children. TCRdb itself ran the PCR reads through MiXCR, one entry per CDR3 protein. The sample carries 350,000 to 500,000 distinct CDR3 sequences, roughly 44% recorded once. Sequencing was performed on PBMCs, taken before TCRalphabeta/CD19-depleted stem cell transplant. These receptors originate from a girl aged 2 to 10 with aplastic anemia, due to receive a stem cell transplant. The CDR3 runs from the conserved cysteine through the conserved F or W. Each record gives: J gene, D gene, clone size, V gene, CDR3 DNA, CDR3 protein. A D gene is named only where the DNA matches it firmly. Size is stated for part of the rows, as once, few or many counts, or as a class when the clone is expanded.

j_gene: TRBJ2-7
d_gene: .
abundance: many
v_gene: TRBV5-1
CDR3nt: TGCGCCAGCAGCTTTAACAGGGCCCAGGGCTACGAGCAGTACTTC
CDR3aa: CASSFNRAQGYEQYF

j_gene: TRBJ2-3
d_gene: .
abundance: many
v_gene: TRBV15
CDR3nt: TGTGCCACCAGCAGGGTCCCTAGAGATACGCAGTATTTT
CDR3aa: CATSRVPRDTQYF

j_gene: TRBJ2-1
d_gene: .
abundance: few
v_gene: TRBV6-2/TRBV6-3
CDR3nt: TGTGCCAGCAGTTACCGGGACTACAATGAGCAGTTCTTC
CDR3aa: CASSYRDYNEQFF

j_gene: TRBJ1-1
d_gene: .
abundance: .
v_gene: TRBV28
CDR3nt: TGTGCCAGCAGTCTCAGGGTTACCGAAGCTTTCTTT
CDR3aa: CASSLRVTEAFF

j_gene: TRBJ1-2
d_gene: .
abundance: .
v_gene: TRBV27
CDR3nt: TGTGCCAGCAGCCCAGGTTGGAGCTATGGCTACACCTTC
CDR3aa: CASSPGWSYGYTF

j_gene: TRBJ2-7
d_gene: .
abundance: .
v_gene: TRBV7-6
CDR3nt: TGTGCCAGCAGCTTGGGTACTGCCGGCATCTACGAGCAGTACTTC
CDR3aa: CASSLGTAGIYEQYF

j_gene: TRBJ2-5
d_gene: TRBD2
abundance: .
v_gene: TRBV28
CDR3nt: TGTGCCAGCAGTGCGGCAGGGGGGCTAGCGGGACAAGAGACCCAGTACTTC
CDR3aa: CASSAAGGLAGQETQYF

j_gene: TRBJ2-3
d_gene: TRBD2
abundance: many
v_gene: TRBV4-1
CDR3nt: TGCGCCAGCAGCCGAGATTTAGCGGGGTTGCAGTATTTT
CDR3aa: CASSRDLAGLQYF

j_gene: TRBJ2-2
d_gene: .
abundance: .
v_gene: TRBV5-4
CDR3nt: TGTGCCAGCAGCACCGACCCCTCCGGGGAGCTTTTTTTT
CDR3aa: CASSTDPSGELFF

j_gene: TRBJ1-1
d_gene: .
abundance: .
v_gene: TRBV5-5
CDR3nt: TGTGCCAGCAGCTTGCTTGAAACTGAAGCTTTCTTT
CDR3aa: CASSLLETEAFF

j_gene: TRBJ2-5
d_gene: .
abundance: .
v_gene: TRBV7-2
CDR3nt: TGTGCCAGCAGCTTAGCGGGGTCCGGTGAGACCCAGTACTTC
CDR3aa: CASSLAGSGETQYF

j_gene: TRBJ2-3
d_gene: TRBD1
abundance: few
v_gene: TRBV29-1
CDR3nt: TGCAGCGTTGACATACAGGGGGCGCGTACGCAGTATTTT
CDR3aa: CSVDIQGARTQYF

j_gene: TRBJ2-7
d_gene: TRBD2
abundance: few
v_gene: TRBV30
CDR3nt: TGTGCCTGGAATCCGGGGGGAGGGCCTCACGAGCAGTACTTC
CDR3aa: CAWNPGGGPHEQYF

j_gene: TRBJ2-1
d_gene: .
abundance: .
v_gene: TRBV12-3/TRBV12-4
CDR3nt: TGTGCCAGCAGATTCGGGCCCCTCTACAATGAGCAGTTCTTC
CDR3aa: CASRFGPLYNEQFF

j_gene: TRBJ2-5
d_gene: TRBD1
abundance: .
v_gene: TRBV4-1
CDR3nt: TGCGCCAGCAGCTCACAATCGGCCAGGGGGCGTGAGACCCAGTACTTC
CDR3aa: CASSSQSARGRETQYF

j_gene: TRBJ1-2
d_gene: TRBD1
abundance: .
v_gene: TRBV5-1
CDR3nt: TGCGCCAGCAGCTTGTACGAAAGGGACAGGGACGGCTACACCTTC
CDR3aa: CASSLYERDRDGYTF

j_gene: TRBJ2-7
d_gene: TRBD1
abundance: many
v_gene: TRBV5-1
CDR3nt: TGCGCCAGCAGGGAATATCAGGGGGCTTCCGAGCAGTACTTC
CDR3aa: CASREYQGASEQYF

j_gene: TRBJ2-5
d_gene: .
abundance: many
v_gene: TRBV27
CDR3nt: TGTGCCAGCAGTTTATGGCAGGCTGGGGGAGAGACCCAGTACTTC
CDR3aa: CASSLWQAGGETQYF

j_gene: TRBJ2-7
d_gene: TRBD1
abundance: .
v_gene: TRBV29-1
CDR3nt: TGCAGCGCGACTGTTGGGACAGGGGACGAGCAGTACTTC
CDR3aa: CSATVGTGDEQYF

j_gene: TRBJ2-2
d_gene: TRBD2
abundance: few
v_gene: TRBV7-2
CDR3nt: TGTGCCAGCAGCATCCAGACTAGCGGGAGCACCGGGGAGCTGTTTTTT
CDR3aa: CASSIQTSGSTGELFF

j_gene: TRBJ2-1
d_gene: .
abundance: many
v_gene: TRBV5-6
CDR3nt: TGTGCCAGCAGCAGCCGCGGGGAGCAGTTCTTC
CDR3aa: CASSSRGEQFF

j_gene: TRBJ2-3
d_gene: .
abundance: few
v_gene: TRBV7-2
CDR3nt: TGTGCCAGCAGCTCGGTAGCGGAAGCCACAGATACGCAGTATTTT
CDR3aa: CASSSVAEATDTQYF

j_gene: TRBJ2-5
d_gene: .
abundance: .
v_gene: TRBV6-5
CDR3nt: TGTGCCAGCAGTTACACGAGGGGGGAGACCCAGTACTTC
CDR3aa: CASSYTRGETQYF

j_gene: TRBJ2-5
d_gene: TRBD2
abundance: once
v_gene: TRBV7-3
CDR3nt: TGTGCCAGCAGCTTGGGGCTAGCGGGGAAGGAGACCCAGTACTTC
CDR3aa: CASSLGLAGKETQYF

j_gene: TRBJ2-5
d_gene: .
abundance: .
v_gene: TRBV12-3/TRBV12-4
CDR3nt: TGTGCCAGCAGTTTGGGTACGGGGCGCAGGGAGACCCAGTACTTC
CDR3aa: CASSLGTGRRETQYF

j_gene: TRBJ1-5
d_gene: .
abundance: many
v_gene: TRBV10-3
CDR3nt: TGTGCCACCACGTCTGGGAATCAGCCCCAGCATTTT
CDR3aa: CATTSGNQPQHF

j_gene: TRBJ2-1
d_gene: TRBD2
abundance: .
v_gene: TRBV6-5
CDR3nt: TGTGCCAGCAGTCTACCGAGACTAGCTTCCTCCTACAATGAGCAGTTCTTC
CDR3aa: CASSLPRLASSYNEQFF

j_gene: TRBJ2-2
d_gene: TRBD2
abundance: .
v_gene: TRBV7-2
CDR3nt: TGTGCCAGCAGCCCTAGCGGGGGGGCCCCCGGGGAGCTGTTTTTT
CDR3aa: CASSPSGGAPGELFF

j_gene: TRBJ2-5
d_gene: TRBD2
abundance: .
v_gene: TRBV20-1
CDR3nt: TGCAGTGCTAGGTGGCTAGCGGGTTTAGAGACCCAGTACTTC
CDR3aa: CSARWLAGLETQYF

j_gene: TRBJ2-1
d_gene: TRBD2
abundance: .
v_gene: TRBV20-1
CDR3nt: TGCAGTGCTAGGACTAGCGGAGAGCAGTTCTTC
CDR3aa: CSARTSGEQFF

j_gene: TRBJ2-3
d_gene: .
abundance: .
v_gene: TRBV5-1
CDR3nt: TGCGCCAGCAGCCCGTCGGACATCCCTAGCACAGATACGCAGTATTTT
CDR3aa: CASSPSDIPSTDTQYF

j_gene: TRBJ2-3
d_gene: .
abundance: .
v_gene: TRBV29-1
CDR3nt: TGCAGCGCGATCGACAGCACAGATACGCAGTATTTT
CDR3aa: CSAIDSTDTQYF

j_gene: TRBJ1-6
d_gene: .
abundance: .
v_gene: TRBV5-1
CDR3nt: TGCGCCAGCAGCCCTCGGAGGTTGGGGGATAATTCACCCCTCCACTTT
CDR3aa: CASSPRRLGDNSPLHF

j_gene: TRBJ2-3
d_gene: .
abundance: few
v_gene: TRBV7-3
CDR3nt: TGTGCCAGCAGTCTCGGTCCCTACACAGATACGCAGTATTTT
CDR3aa: CASSLGPYTDTQYF

j_gene: TRBJ2-5
d_gene: TRBD2
abundance: .
v_gene: TRBV12-3/TRBV12-4
CDR3nt: TGTGCCAGCAAACCGACTAGCTCGGGAGAGACCCAGTACTTC
CDR3aa: CASKPTSSGETQYF

j_gene: TRBJ2-7
d_gene: .
abundance: .
v_gene: TRBV10-3
CDR3nt: TGTGCCACCAAAGAGGCTTACGAGCAGTACTTC
CDR3aa: CATKEAYEQYF

j_gene: TRBJ2-3
d_gene: TRBD2
abundance: many
v_gene: TRBV6-5
CDR3nt: TGTGCCAGCAGTTACTCGAGGCTAGCGGGAGGCCCATATACGCAGTATTTT
CDR3aa: CASSYSRLAGGPYTQYF

j_gene: TRBJ1-2
d_gene: TRBD1
abundance: .
v_gene: TRBV20-1
CDR3nt: TGCTGTGCTAGGTCCGTGACGTACAGGGGGCAAGACTATGGCTACACCTTC
CDR3aa: CCARSVTYRGQDYGYTF

j_gene: TRBJ2-5
d_gene: TRBD2
abundance: .
v_gene: TRBV6-1
CDR3nt: TGTGCCAGCACCATCAAACTAGCGGGAGAAGAGACCCAGTACTTC
CDR3aa: CASTIKLAGEETQYF

j_gene: TRBJ2-7
d_gene: .
abundance: .
v_gene: TRBV10-3
CDR3nt: TGTGCCATCGGGGGGCAGGGGGTCTACGAGCAGTACTTC
CDR3aa: CAIGGQGVYEQYF

j_gene: TRBJ2-3
d_gene: TRBD1
abundance: .
v_gene: TRBV20-1
CDR3nt: TGCAGTGCTAGTGGGGACAGTGCCTCGGCCACAGATACGCAGTATTTT
CDR3aa: CSASGDSASATDTQYF

j_gene: TRBJ2-2
d_gene: TRBD2
abundance: many
v_gene: TRBV20-1
CDR3nt: TGCAGTGCTAGAGGTGCGGGGGATAACGGGGAGCTGTTTTTT
CDR3aa: CSARGAGDNGELFF

j_gene: TRBJ2-1
d_gene: .
abundance: .
v_gene: TRBV15
CDR3nt: TGTGCCACCAGCAGAGAAGGGTTCTCCTACAATGAGCAGTTCTTC
CDR3aa: CATSREGFSYNEQFF

j_gene: TRBJ2-3
d_gene: TRBD1
abundance: once
v_gene: TRBV20-1
CDR3nt: TGCAGTGCTAGAGGACAGGGGGCCTCAGATACGCAGTATTTT
CDR3aa: CSARGQGASDTQYF

j_gene: TRBJ1-2
d_gene: TRBD1
abundance: many
v_gene: TRBV5-1
CDR3nt: TGCGCCAGCAGCCCGGGACAGACCTATGGCTACACCTTC
CDR3aa: CASSPGQTYGYTF

j_gene: TRBJ2-7
d_gene: TRBD1
abundance: many
v_gene: TRBV12-3/TRBV12-4
CDR3nt: TGTGCCAGCAGACCCCTAGGACAGGGCTACGAGCAGTACTTC
CDR3aa: CASRPLGQGYEQYF

j_gene: TRBJ2-3
d_gene: TRBD2
abundance: .
v_gene: TRBV12-3/TRBV12-4
CDR3nt: TGTGCCAGCAGTTTAGCTAGCGGGAGTAACTCAGATACGCAGTATTTT
CDR3aa: CASSLASGSNSDTQYF

j_gene: TRBJ2-7
d_gene: .
abundance: .
v_gene: TRBV3-1
CDR3nt: TGTGCCAGCAGCCAATTTCAATACGAGCAGTACTTC
CDR3aa: CASSQFQYEQYF

j_gene: TRBJ1-2
d_gene: TRBD1
abundance: .
v_gene: TRBV6-5
CDR3nt: TGTGCCAGCAGTTACGGGACAGGGGAGGGTGACTACACCTTC
CDR3aa: CASSYGTGEGDYTF

j_gene: TRBJ2-2
d_gene: .
abundance: many
v_gene: TRBV15
CDR3nt: TGTGCCACCAGCGGTTATGGAGGCAGCACCGGGGAGCTGTTTTTT
CDR3aa: CATSGYGGSTGELFF

j_gene: TRBJ2-1
d_gene: TRBD1
abundance: .
v_gene: TRBV7-9
CDR3nt: TGTGCCAGCATTCACGACAGGGGGAGGGACAATGAGCAGTTCTTC
CDR3aa: CASIHDRGRDNEQFF

j_gene: TRBJ1-4
d_gene: TRBD1
abundance: .
v_gene: TRBV29-1
CDR3nt: TGCAGCGTTACAGGGGGCACCTCTCATGAAAAACTGTTTTTT
CDR3aa: CSVTGGTSHEKLFF

j_gene: TRBJ2-7
d_gene: TRBD2
abundance: few
v_gene: TRBV7-2
CDR3nt: TGTGCCAGCAGCCCCCTAGCGGGAGAGGCCTACGAGCAGTACTTC
CDR3aa: CASSPLAGEAYEQYF

j_gene: TRBJ2-1
d_gene: .
abundance: many
v_gene: TRBV15
CDR3nt: TGTGCCACCAGCAGAGATAGGGTTTCTGGTGATGAGCAGTTCTTC
CDR3aa: CATSRDRVSGDEQFF

j_gene: TRBJ2-7
d_gene: TRBD2
abundance: few
v_gene: TRBV12-3/TRBV12-4
CDR3nt: TGTGCCAGCAGTGAGACGGGACTAGCCTCCTACGAGCAGTACTTC
CDR3aa: CASSETGLASYEQYF

j_gene: TRBJ2-4
d_gene: .
abundance: once
v_gene: TRBV20-1
CDR3nt: TGCAGTGCTAGAGGGGAAGGGAACATTCAGTACTTC
CDR3aa: CSARGEGNIQYF

j_gene: TRBJ2-5
d_gene: .
abundance: .
v_gene: TRBV6-5
CDR3nt: TGTGCCAGCAGTTACTCGGCAGTCCAAGAGACCCAGTACTTC
CDR3aa: CASSYSAVQETQYF

j_gene: TRBJ1-6
d_gene: .
abundance: .
v_gene: TRBV6-5
CDR3nt: TGTGCCAGCAGTTACTGGGGTGACGGAAATTCACCCCTCCACTTT
CDR3aa: CASSYWGDGNSPLHF

j_gene: TRBJ2-3
d_gene: TRBD1
abundance: many
v_gene: TRBV18
CDR3nt: TGTGCCAGCTCCCCTCGGGGACAGAAGTATTTT
CDR3aa: CASSPRGQKYF